The 4 T cell receptor beta chains listed next were all sequenced from one sample in a study of cytomegalovirus exposure and HLA in healthy donors. Data came from immunoSEQ multiplex PCR; TCRdb stores just in-frame clones and leaves some out. This table holds approximately 76,000 clones, approximately 93% found once. Specimen: PBMCs. These receptor sequences come from a woman between 18 and 30 years old in good health and CMV-seropositive.

The CDR3 region is CASRERGNYGYTF. The CDR3 nucleotides read TGTGCCAGCAGGGAACGGGGGAACTATGGCTACACCTTC. V and J are TRBV6-5 and TRBJ1-2; possible D gene TRBD1, 5 bases. The CDR3 is 13 amino acids. In germline, CDR1 is MNHEY, CDR2 SVGAGI. Trimming shortened V by 6 bases and J by 2 bases, and 10 bases separated the two germline ends.

The gene calls are TRBV9 and TRBJ2-1, with 12 bases lining up with TRBD1. The CDR3 totals 17 residues. In germline, CDR1 is SGDLS, CDR2 YYNGEE. With 0 bases clipped from V and 7 bases from J, the junction kept 8 bases outside the gene matches. The CDR3 region is CASSVGSGTGGGNEQFF. CDR3 nucleotide sequence: TGTGCCAGCAGCGTAGGTTCCGGGACAGGGGGCGGGAATGAGCAGTTCTTC.

In DNA, the CDR3 is TGTGCCACCAGCAGAGGACGGGATGCTTTTGGCTACACCTTC. The encoded protein is CATSRGRDAFGYTF. The rearrangement joins TRBV15 to TRBJ1-2, with unresolved D. V dropped 1 base and J dropped 7 bases, with 13 bases sitting between them. The CDR3 is 14 residues long. The germline gives CDR1 LNHNV, CDR2 YYDKDF (reference sequence).

The chain is built from TRBV4-1 and TRBJ2-7, with D unclear. This CDR3 has 13 amino acids. Trimming stripped 2 bases from V and 5 bases from J, with 10 bases between. Germline-derived CDR1 and CDR2 are MGHRA and YSYEKL. The CDR3 is CASSQIVLDEQYF. DNA of the CDR3: TGCGCCAGCAGCCAAATTGTTTTAGACGAGCAGTACTTC.